Sequencing of this T cell receptor (beta chain) was carried out in a study of blood T cells in healthy people across ages. Looked up from germline, CDR1 is DFQATT and CDR2 is SNEGSKA (reference sequence). CDR3 size: 12 residues. Overall study findings and caveats: Estimates of diversity drawn from one million T cells were considered underestimates.

The authors ran a second PCR of 7 to 11 cycles using a sample-barcoded 5' primer and a J-beta primer mix. TCRdb used MiXCR to reprocess the 5' RACE reads, holding one entry per CDR3 protein. The sample lists hundreds of thousands of distinct CDR3 sequences, approximately 21% occurring once. This clonotype appeared a single time. Its antigen is unidentified. Sequenced material: blood. This TCR derives from a man between 70 and 80 years old in good health. The V gene is TRBV20-1, the J gene TRBJ2-1; perhaps TRBD1 as D (6 bases). The end of the DNA fits TRBJ2-7 better, so the J call may be wrong. This chain's CDR3 is CSAPQGQLQQYF. CDR3 coding DNA: TGCAGTGCTCCGCAGGGACAACTCCAGCAGTACTTC.